This T cell receptor beta chain was obtained from a study of Graves' ophthalmopathy and Graves' hyperthyroidism. Whole-study findings and limits: Most expanded clonotypes in thyroid above 0.001 frequency also showed up in blood.

Transcripts of RNA were the source for amplifying TCR beta CDR3 regions. First-round RT-PCR employed HTBI primers, with a second-round multiplex PCR after it. TCRdb reprocessed the multiplex PCR reads via MiXCR and lists one record per CDR3 protein. The table records over 500,000 distinct CDR3 sequences, 22% of them present only once. Uncontrolled infections, pregnancy, lactation or other autoimmune diseases led to patient exclusion. Germline CDR1 is SGHAT and CDR2 is FQNNGV. Both ends counted, the CDR3 spans 12 residues. Points on this clonotype: Its antigen is still unknown. Lacking the conserved final phenylalanine or tryptophan, this CDR3 likely reflects a read error. The DNA is omitted, as the CDR3 cannot be located on it reliably, and the CDR3 follows TCRdb's listing.

The sequenced sample was peripheral blood. The clonotype comes from a woman between 18 and 30 years old with stable Graves' hyperthyroidism. Some clones in this sample may be carry-over from other donors' samples. The genes are TRBV11-2 and TRBJ1-1. The CDR3 spells CASSPGGGAFPY.